The 29 T cell receptor beta chains below come from one sample, sequenced in a study of blood T cell repertoires in COVID-19. The assay was immunoSEQ multiplex PCR, and TCRdb's table has in-frame clones only and misses some. Of about 310,000 clones listed, approximately 90% are singletons. The sequenced material came from PBMCs or T cells enriched from blood (not recorded which). Receptor source: a woman in her forties who had recovered from COVID-19.

The DNA of the CDR3 is TGCGCCAGCAGCCAAGATGGCAGGTCAGACGGGGAGCTGTTTTTT. This encodes CASSQDGRSDGELFF. V is TRBV4-3 and J is TRBJ2-2; D unclear. V was pared by 0 bases and J by 7 bases, with 12 bases between. Germline V lookup: CDR1 LGHNA, CDR2 YSLEER. This CDR3 has 15 residues.

This clone appeared once. The chain employs TRBV6-5 and TRBJ2-7; 12 bases are a match to TRBD2. This CDR3 has 14 residues. Per germline, CDR1 MNHEY and CDR2 SVGAGI. The V gene end was trimmed by 5 bases and the J gene end by 6 bases; junction bases not matched to a gene: 5. The CDR3 protein is CASSRTSGAPEQYF. The CDR3 DNA sequence: TGTGCCAGCAGTCGGACTAGCGGGGCTCCCGAGCAGTACTTC.

The genes are TRBV5-4 and TRBJ2-7; TRBD2 aligns across 8 bases. The CDR3 is made up of 15 amino acids. Germline assignment: CDR1 SGHNT and CDR2 YYREEE (reference sequence). The V and J ends lost 1 base and 5 bases, in that order; junction bases with no gene match: 8. CDR3 sequence: CASSLFAGGMNEQYF. The CDR3 DNA sequence: TGTGCCAGCAGCTTGTTTGCGGGGGGCATGAACGAGCAGTACTTC.

A note on this clone: Germline and junction disagree at one end, which may indicate a read error. The chain employs TRBV7-9 and TRBJ1-1; D is uncertain. The length of the CDR3 is 15 residues. Germline V gene data show CDR1 as SEHNR and CDR2 as FQNEAQ (reference sequence). CDR3 loop: CATSPYQALNTEAFF. The DNA of the CDR3 is TGTGCCACCAGCCCGTATCAGGCCTTGAACACTGAAGCTTTCTTT. Looking up the rest from reference TRBV7-9 and TRBJ1-1 gives the full variable domain: DTGVSQNPRHKITKRGQNVTFRCDPISEHNRLYWYRQTLGQGPEFLTYFQNEAQLEKSRLLSDRFSAERPKGSFSTLEIQRTEQGDSAMYLCATSPYQALNTEAFFGQGTRLTVV.

This chain joins TRBV5-1 and TRBJ1-1; D not resolved. CDR3 length equals 14 residues. Deletions cut 1 base from V and 2 bases from J, with 9 bases between. The germline CDR1 and CDR2 sequences are SGHRS and YFSETQ. The CDR3, as DNA: TGCGCCAGCAGCTTGTCCAGTCTCAACACTGAAGCTTTCTTT. Translated: CASSLSSLNTEAFF. The full variable domain, completed using reference TRBV5-1 and TRBJ1-1, is KAGVTQTPRYLIKTRGQQVTLSCSPISGHRSVSWYQQTPGQGLQFLFEYFSETQRNKGNFPGRFSGRQFSNSRSEMNVSTLELGDSALYLCASSLSSLNTEAFFGQGTRLTVV.

V usage is TRBV11-2 and J usage is TRBJ2-1, with 8 bases matching TRBD1. Trimming cost V 5 bases and J 3 bases; bases outside gene matches: 6. CDR3 size: 15 residues. The V gene's germline CDR1 is SGHAT and CDR2 FQNNGV. The DNA for the CDR3 is TGTGCCAGCAGCGCCGGACAGGGTGGCTACAATGAGCAGTTCTTC. Translated: CASSAGQGGYNEQFF. Supplemented by reference TRBV11-2 and TRBJ2-1, the full variable domain reads EAGVAQSPRYKIIEKRQSVAFWCNPISGHATLYWYQQILGQGPKLLIQFQNNGVVDDSQLPKDRFSAERLKGVDSTLKIQPAKLEDSAVYLCASSAGQGGYNEQFFGPGTRLTVL.

The chain has TRBV10-3 and TRBJ1-1; D is ambiguous. The CDR3 consists of 13 residues. Trimming left V 3 bases short and J 2 bases short, with 7 bases between. In germline, CDR1 is ENHRY, CDR2 SYGVKD. The DNA of the CDR3 is TGTGCCATCAGTGATACACAAAACACTGAAGCTTTCTTT. Translation: CAISDTQNTEAFF.

The gene calls are TRBV2 and TRBJ2-1; unclear D gene. CDR1 and CDR2 from the germline V gene are SNHLY and FYNNEI. This CDR3 comprises 11 residues. Trimming stripped 8 bases from V and 1 base from J, with 3 bases between. This CDR3 reads CASQSYNEQFF. CDR3 in DNA: TGTGCCAGCCAGTCCTACAATGAGCAGTTCTTC.

This rearrangement joins TRBV4-1 to TRBJ1-5; 8 nucleotides agree with TRBD1. Germline loops: CDR1 MGHRA, CDR2 YSYEKL. The CDR3 consists of 15 residues. With V trimmed by 1 base and J by 6 bases, 5 bases remained unmatched. CDR3 sequence (DNA): TGCGCCAGCAGCCAAGCAGGGGGCGCGGGTCAGCCCCAGCATTTT. As protein: CASSQAGGAGQPQHF.

This clone appeared once. The chain couples TRBV19 to TRBJ2-1; 11 bases are shared with TRBD2. Germline V gene sequence: CDR1 LNHDA, CDR2 SQIVND (reference sequence). The CDR3 consists of 16 residues. After removal of 5 bases from V and 2 bases from J, the junction contained 5 bases not matched to a gene. CDR3 coding DNA: TGTGCCAGTAGTCCTAGCGGGAGGTGGGCCTACAATGAGCAGTTCTTC. The encoded protein is CASSPSGRWAYNEQFF.

This clone was observed a few times. This chain links TRBV25-1 with TRBJ1-6, with TRBD1 matching over 8 bases. The germline gives CDR1 MGHDK, CDR2 SYGVNS. The CDR3 has 14 amino acids. V trimming: 8 bases; J trimming: 10 bases; junction bases outside the gene matches: 10. This CDR3 is CASSQTGEGSPLHF. The CDR3 DNA follows: TGTGCCAGCTCCCAGACAGGGGAGGGCTCACCCCTCCACTTT.

The chain employs TRBV28 and TRBJ2-5; 9 bases fit TRBD2. J gave up 5 bases and V 4 bases, and 8 bases lay outside the gene matches. Germline values: CDR1 MDHEN, CDR2 SYDVKM. CDR3 length equals 15 residues. The CDR3 DNA is TGTGCCAGCAGTTCTAGCGGGGTAAGGGGCGAGACCCAGTACTTC. Residues: CASSSSGVRGETQYF.

The chain is built from TRBV18 and TRBJ1-3; TRBD1 is a possible D gene (5 bases). Deletions cut 2 bases from V and 0 bases from J, with 8 bases between. The germline CDR1 and CDR2 sequences are KGHSH and LQKENI. This CDR3 has 15 amino acids. CDR3 in DNA: TGTGCCAGCTCACCAGCGACAGACTCTGGAAACACCATATATTTT. This codes for CASSPATDSGNTIYF.

The V and J genes are TRBV25-1 and TRBJ2-1; 7 bases match TRBD1. This CDR3 has 15 amino acids. The germline CDR1 and CDR2 sequences are MGHDK and SYGVNS. V shed 1 base, J shed 4 bases, and the junction held 4 bases outside the gene matches. CDR3 amino acids: CASSESGTAYNEQFF. In DNA, the CDR3 is TGTGCCAGCAGTGAATCGGGGACAGCGTACAATGAGCAGTTCTTC.

Only a few counts were recorded for this clone. The chain has TRBV10-3 and TRBJ1-3, with TRBD1 matching over 8 bases. V was pared by 7 bases and J by 4 bases, with 6 bases of the junction left unmatched. Germline loops: CDR1 ENHRY, CDR2 SYGVKD. This CDR3 is built from 14 residues. The CDR3 sequence is CAINGQGIGNTIYF. In DNA form, the CDR3 reads TGTGCCATCAATGGACAGGGAATCGGAAACACCATATATTTT.

This clone turned up a few times. This chain joins TRBV20-1 and TRBJ2-2; 10 bases line up with TRBD2. The CDR3 has 16 amino acids. The V gene's germline CDR1 is DFQATT and CDR2 SNEGSKA (reference sequence). V shed 3 bases, J shed 1 base, and the junction held 5 bases outside the gene matches. CDR3 sequence: CSASPSGRQNTGELFF. CDR3 coding DNA: TGCAGTGCTAGTCCTAGCGGGAGACAGAACACCGGGGAGCTGTTTTTT.

The V call is TRBV7-6, the J call TRBJ2-7; D is unclear. Germline V CDR1 and CDR2: SGHVS, FNYEAQ. The V gene lost 0 bases and the J gene lost 3 bases, with 6 bases spanning the gap. The CDR3 extends over 13 amino acids. CDR3 sequence: CASSLAAGYEQYF. The CDR3 coding sequence is TGTGCCAGCAGCTTAGCAGCCGGCTACGAGCAGTACTTC.

The chain employs TRBV4-1 and TRBJ2-1, with D possibly being TRBD1 (6 bases). Germline lookup yields CDR1 MGHRA and CDR2 YSYEKL. This CDR3 has 16 residues. V was pared by 5 bases and J by 2 bases, with 16 bases between. The CDR3 DNA reads as TGCGCCAGCAGCTATTCTACAGGGTCCCCCTACAATGAGCAGTTCTTC. It codes for CASSYSTGSPYNEQFF.

The CDR3 here is CASSVSSFGTSGDNEQFF. The CDR3 coding sequence is TGTGCCAGCAGCGTCAGTTCCTTTGGGACTAGCGGGGACAATGAGCAGTTCTTC. The chain carries TRBV9 and TRBJ2-1; 13 bases map to TRBD2. The V gene end was trimmed by 2 bases and the J gene end by 5 bases; junction bases not matched to a gene: 10. CDR1 and CDR2 from the germline V gene are SGDLS and YYNGEE. The CDR3 loop spans 18 amino acids.

This chain joins TRBV4-3 and TRBJ2-2, with 14 nucleotides matching TRBD2. The CDR3 runs to 16 residues. The ends lost 5 bases at V and 3 bases at J; junction bases unmatched: 2. Germline lookup yields CDR1 LGHNA and CDR2 YSLEER. CDR3 DNA: TGCGCCAGCAGCAGACTAGCGGGAGGGGACACCGGGGAGCTGTTTTTT. Its protein product is CASSRLAGGDTGELFF.

The rearrangement uses TRBV5-6 and TRBJ2-2, with a weak D call TRBD2 (6 bases). The CDR3 extends over 16 amino acids. From germline, CDR1 is SGHDT and CDR2 YYEEEE. Trimming took off 0 bases at V and 2 bases at J, with 11 bases between the two ends. The CDR3 DNA sequence: TGTGCCAGCAGCTTGGATGGACTATCCAACACCGGGGAGCTGTTTTTT. It translates to CASSLDGLSNTGELFF.

The chain is built from TRBV30 and TRBJ2-1, with D tentatively TRBD2 (5 bases). This CDR3 contains 14 residues. Per germline, CDR1 GTSNPN and CDR2 SVGIG (reference sequence). Trimming pared 3 bases from V and 1 base from J, leaving 10 bases between. CDR3 DNA: TGTGCCTGGAGCATGGGGAGTTCCTACAATGAGCAGTTCTTC. This codes for CAWSMGSSYNEQFF.

This sequence joins TRBV18 and TRBJ1-1; unclear D gene. The CDR3 is made up of 15 amino acids. V was clipped by 5 bases and J by 0 bases, with 13 bases between them. CDR1 KGHSH and CDR2 LQKENI come from the germline V gene. This CDR3 is CASSTLFAMNTEAFF. The CDR3 region has the DNA TGTGCCAGCTCAACTCTCTTCGCCATGAACACTGAAGCTTTCTTT.

The V call is TRBV10-3, the J call TRBJ2-5, with 10 positions matching TRBD2. The CDR3 sequence is 18 residues long. CDR1 is ENHRY, CDR2 SYGVKD, per germline. V lost 4 bases, J lost 4 bases, and 15 bases stayed unmatched. CDR3 sequence (DNA): TGTGCCATCAGTGTATCGAGCGGGGGGGCCCAAAGCCGAGAGACCCAGTACTTC. This sequence encodes CAISVSSGGAQSRETQYF.

The chain carries TRBV30 and TRBJ1-2, with TRBD1 identical over 8 bases. From germline, CDR1 is GTSNPN and CDR2 SVGIG (reference sequence). This CDR3 has 13 amino acids. V shed 5 bases and J 6 bases; nucleotides not matched to a gene: 8. Here the CDR3 reads CAWAQGAQDGYTF. The CDR3 DNA reads TGTGCCTGGGCTCAGGGGGCGCAGGATGGCTACACCTTC.

V and J are TRBV24-1 and TRBJ1-5; 8 bases match TRBD1. The V segment lost 2 bases and the J segment 6 bases; nucleotides outside the gene matches: 2. The CDR3 spans 14 residues. Germline V lookup: CDR1 KGHDR, CDR2 SFDVKD. The CDR3 region is CATSDWTGLQPQHF. CDR3 nucleotide sequence: TGTGCCACCAGTGATTGGACAGGGCTTCAGCCCCAGCATTTT.

This chain links TRBV5-5 with TRBJ1-4; D gene ambiguous. Germline CDR1 SGHKS, CDR2 YYEKEE (reference sequence). The CDR3 consists of 16 residues. V lost 2 bases to trimming and J lost 8 bases, with 19 bases between them. CDR3 DNA sequence: TGTGCCAGCAGCTTAAGAGGCCGGGAAATGGGGGAAAAACTGTTTTTT. Its translation is CASSLRGREMGEKLFF. Full variable domain (missing parts from reference TRBV5-5 and TRBJ1-4): DAGVTQSPTHLIKTRGQQVTLRCSPISGHKSVSWYQQVLGQGPQFIFQYYEKEERGRGNFPDRFSARQFPNYSSELNVNALLLGDSALYLCASSLRGREMGEKLFFGSGTQLSVL.

The chain links TRBV13 to TRBJ2-4; TRBD2 might be the D (6 bases). The V end was cut by 1 base, the J end by 3 bases, with 13 bases between. Per germline, CDR1 PRHDT and CDR2 FYEKMQ (reference sequence). The CDR3 runs 16 residues. CDR3 DNA: TGTGCCAGCAGCTTAGAGGGTCGGAGGGACAAAAACATTCAGTACTTC. Translation: CASSLEGRRDKNIQYF.

The gene calls are TRBV29-1 and TRBJ2-7; 12 nucleotides line up with TRBD2. Germline CDR1 reads SQVTM; CDR2 reads ANQGSEA. The CDR3 length is 15 residues. After removal of 4 bases from V and 2 bases from J, the junction contained 6 bases not matched to a gene. The CDR3 here is CSVVPTSGGTYEQYF. The DNA of the CDR3 is TGCAGCGTTGTCCCGACTAGCGGGGGAACCTACGAGCAGTACTTC.